The 16 T cell receptor beta chains given below trace back to one sample, sequenced in a study of blood T cell repertoires in COVID-19. Sequencing was performed with immunoSEQ multiplex PCR; in TCRdb, only in-frame clones are kept and a portion is missing. The data hold roughly 110,000 clones, with roughly 84% observed a single time. What was sequenced was peripheral blood. These receptors came from a man aged 35-49 years with acute or convalescent COVID-19.

The V call is TRBV7-2, the J call TRBJ2-1; D gene unclear. The length of the CDR3 is 15 residues. Germline lookup yields CDR1 SGHTA and CDR2 FQGNSA. The germline V and J ends were trimmed by 0 bases and 5 bases, with 11 bases remaining between them. This chain's CDR3 is CASSLALAVDNEQFF. The CDR3 DNA is TGTGCCAGCAGCTTAGCGTTGGCGGTCGACAATGAGCAGTTCTTC.

Only a few counts were recorded for this clone. The V and J genes are TRBV7-3 and TRBJ2-3; 10 positions agree with TRBD2. The CDR3 has 16 residues. The V gene end was trimmed by 3 bases and the J gene end by 2 bases; junction bases not matched to a gene: 5. CDR1 SGHTA and CDR2 FQGTGA come from the germline V gene. The CDR3 region is CASSFGSGGPTDTQYF. CDR3 DNA sequence: TGTGCCAGCAGCTTTGGTAGCGGGGGGCCCACAGATACGCAGTATTTT.

J is TRBJ2-7 and V is TRBV2; 9 nucleotides align to TRBD2. CDR1 and CDR2 (germline): SNHLY, FYNNEI. The V and J ends lost 6 bases and 2 bases, in that order; junction bases with no gene match: 8. CDR3 length: 15 amino acids. The CDR3 DNA is TGTGCCAGCAGCGCAGCGGGGGGCCCTACCTACGAGCAGTACTTC. Protein product: CASSAAGGPTYEQYF.

V usage is TRBV19 and J usage is TRBJ2-7, with TRBD1 as a possible D gene (5 bases). The CDR3 consists of 14 residues. V was cut by 6 bases and J by 3 bases, with 15 bases left in between. Germline V gene lookup returns CDR1 LNHDA and CDR2 SQIVND (reference sequence). The CDR3 loop is CASRYRQGIYEQYF. The CDR3 nucleotides are TGTGCCAGTAGATACCGCCAGGGCATCTACGAGCAGTACTTC.

The rearrangement joins TRBV2 to TRBJ1-2; 7 nucleotides match TRBD1. Germline lookup yields CDR1 SNHLY and CDR2 FYNNEI. V dropped 7 bases and J dropped 8; count of bases not matched to a gene: 13. The CDR3 contains 14 residues. The CDR3 is CASNLLTGVQGYTF. Written as DNA, the CDR3 is TGTGCCAGCAATCTACTCACAGGGGTACAGGGCTACACCTTC.

The CDR3 DNA follows: TGCGCCAGCAGCCCTGGACGGGGAGGGAGTGAGGAGCAGTTCTTC. Translated: CASSPGRGGSEEQFF. The chain uses TRBV4-1 and TRBJ2-1; 7 nucleotides match TRBD2. CDR1 MGHRA and CDR2 YSYEKL come from the germline V gene. The ends lost 4 bases at V and 10 bases at J; junction bases unmatched: 13. The CDR3 contains 15 residues.

The chain combines TRBV4-2 with TRBJ1-3; D gene ambiguous. The V gene's germline CDR1 is LGHNA and CDR2 YNFKEQ. The CDR3 runs to 18 residues. V was cut by 0 bases and J by 2 bases, with 17 bases left in between. CDR3 residues: CASSQDSPAAAPGNTIYF. The CDR3 bases are TGTGCCAGCAGCCAAGACTCCCCCGCGGCGGCTCCTGGAAACACCATATATTTT.

The rearrangement joins TRBV19 to TRBJ1-4; no clear D gene. CDR1 is LNHDA, CDR2 SQIVND, per germline (reference sequence). Trimming took 5 bases from V and 0 from J, leaving 7 bases between them. The CDR3 contains 14 residues. The CDR3 DNA is TGTGCCAGTAGTTCAGATGCAACTAATGAAAAACTGTTTTTT. Protein: CASSSDATNEKLFF.

V gene TRBV19 combines with J gene TRBJ1-2; D unclear. This CDR3 is 15 amino acids long. Germline assignment: CDR1 LNHDA and CDR2 SQIVND (reference sequence). The germline V and J ends were trimmed by 2 bases and 4 bases, with 14 bases remaining between them. CDR3 coding DNA: TGTGCCAGTAGTATATCAAGAGGAAGCGGCTATGGCTACACCTTC. Translated: CASSISRGSGYGYTF.

J is TRBJ2-3 and V is TRBV4-1; TRBD2 aligns across 13 bases. J gave up 1 base and V 2 bases, and 6 bases lay outside the gene matches. The CDR3 is 18 amino acids. The V gene's germline CDR1 is MGHRA and CDR2 YSYEKL. CDR3 sequence: CASSQRLAGGRGTDTQYF. The CDR3 bases are TGCGCCAGCAGCCAAAGACTAGCGGGGGGAAGAGGCACAGATACGCAGTATTTT.

The chain uses TRBV3-1 (or the pseudogene TRBV3-2) and TRBJ2-1, with 8 bases lining up with TRBD2. V gave up 0 bases and J gave up 7 bases; unmatched junction bases: 11. CDR3 length: 17 amino acids. CDR1 and CDR2 (germline): LGHDT, YNNKEL (reference sequence). The CDR3 DNA is TGTGCCAGCAGCCAAGAACAGCGGGGGCTAATGAGGAATGAGCAGTTCTTC. It translates to CASSQEQRGLMRNEQFF.

This rearrangement joins TRBV13 to TRBJ2-3, with 8 nucleotides matching TRBD1. Per the germline V gene, CDR1 is PRHDT and CDR2 is FYEKMQ (reference sequence). V was pared by 4 bases and J by 11 bases, with 5 bases of the junction left unmatched. The CDR3 has 12 amino acids. For the CDR3, the DNA is TGTGCCAGCAGCTCCGACGGGACAGGGCAGTATTTT. Translated: CASSSDGTGQYF.

The count of this clone is one. Other nucleotide sequences in the sample specify the same CDR3. The CDR3 nucleotides are TGCGCCAGCAGCTTGGGAGCAGGCTCTAACTATGGCTACACCTTC. It translates to CASSLGAGSNYGYTF. The genes are TRBV5-1 and TRBJ1-2, with unresolved D. The V end lost 0 bases, the J end lost 0 bases, and 9 bases lay between the germline ends. The germline CDR1 and CDR2 sequences are SGHRS and YFSETQ. The CDR3 contains 15 residues.

The chain joins TRBV24-1 to TRBJ2-1; perhaps TRBD2 as D (6 bases). The CDR3 consists of 16 residues. Per the germline V gene, CDR1 is KGHDR and CDR2 is SFDVKD. The V and J ends lost 3 bases and 5 bases respectively, with 16 bases between them. The CDR3 DNA sequence: TGTGCCACCAGTGATCATGGAGGGTTTGGGAACAATGAGCAGTTCTTC. This translates into CATSDHGGFGNNEQFF.

The rearrangement links TRBV2 to TRBJ1-5; D is perhaps TRBD1 (6 bases). The CDR3 extends over 14 amino acids. V lost 6 bases and J lost 11, with 20 bases in between. Germline CDR1 SNHLY, CDR2 FYNNEI. The CDR3 loop reads CASRANRDGSAQHF. The CDR3 coding sequence is TGTGCCAGCAGAGCAAACAGGGACGGATCAGCCCAGCATTTT.

The chain uses TRBV7-3 and TRBJ2-7; 7 bases are shared with TRBD1. This CDR3 is built from 13 residues. Trimming at V came to 3 bases and at J to 4 bases, leaving 3 bases not matched to a gene. Per the germline V gene, CDR1 is SGHTA and CDR2 is FQGTGA. The chain's CDR3 is CASSLQQGYEQYF. The CDR3 DNA follows: TGTGCCAGCAGCTTGCAACAGGGGTACGAGCAGTACTTC.